A single sample gave rise to the 28 T cell receptor beta chains below, sequenced in a study of T and B cells in COVID-19 patients. Multiplex PCR with BIOMED2 TRB-A/B primer pools amplified TRB rearrangements. TCRdb ran MiXCR on the multiplex PCR reads and lists one entry per CDR3 protein. The table has approximately 4,000 distinct CDR3 sequences, 22% seen once. Blood genomic DNA input for TRB amplification was roughly 250-550 ng. The sequenced sample was blood. All receptors derive from a human donor with active COVID-19.

By its share, this clonotype is medium-sized. This rearrangement joins TRBV24-1 to TRBJ2-1; D is uncertain. Germline loops: CDR1 KGHDR, CDR2 SFDVKD. This CDR3 is built from 13 residues. The germline V and J ends were trimmed by 2 bases and 7 bases, with 8 bases remaining between them. The CDR3 here is CATSDYGENEQFF. CDR3 nucleotide sequence: TGTGCCACCAGTGATTATGGAGAAAATGAGCAGTTCTTC.

By sample share, this clonotype is medium-sized. This chain uses TRBV27 with TRBJ2-7; 9 bases agree with TRBD1. The V and J ends lost 4 bases and 3 bases, in that order; junction bases with no gene match: 7. CDR3 size: 15 residues. CDR1 and CDR2 from the germline V gene are MNHEY and SMNVEV (reference sequence). CDR3 sequence reads: CASSWITGQGYEQYF. CDR3 in DNA: TGTGCCAGCAGTTGGATCACGGGACAGGGCTACGAGCAGTACTTC.

This clonotype is termed medium-sized. The chain couples TRBV27 to TRBJ2-1; the match to TRBD2 covers 7 bases. Germline-derived CDR1 and CDR2 are MNHEY and SMNVEV (reference sequence). This CDR3 has 17 amino acids. V dropped 6 bases and J dropped 0; count of bases not matched to a gene: 11. The CDR3 is CASSPGLGEGSYNEQFF. The CDR3 bases are TGTGCCAGCAGCCCCGGACTGGGGGAGGGCTCCTACAATGAGCAGTTCTTC.

The table lists this clonotype with a few counts. The chain joins TRBV24-1 to TRBJ2-7; D is ambiguous. CDR1 and CDR2 from the germline V gene are KGHDR and SFDVKD. This CDR3 is built from 11 residues. Trimming pared 4 bases from V and 3 bases from J, leaving 3 bases between. Here the CDR3 reads CATSDFYEQYF. CDR3 nucleotide sequence: TGTGCCACCAGTGACTTCTACGAGCAGTACTTC.

This clonotype is judged medium-sized. The gene calls are TRBV6-6 and TRBJ2-7, with 8 bases matching TRBD2. The CDR3 consists of 15 residues. Germline V gives CDR1 MNHNY, CDR2 SVGAGI (reference sequence). With V trimmed by 2 bases and J by 5 bases, 8 bases remained unmatched. CDR3 sequence (DNA): TGTGCCAGCAGTTACCGGGAGCGGGAGTTTGACGAGCAGTACTTC. Translating it yields CASSYREREFDEQYF.

V gene TRBV20-1 combines with J gene TRBJ2-5; TRBD1 aligns across 8 bases. From germline, CDR1 is DFQATT and CDR2 SNEGSKA (reference sequence). The CDR3 runs 14 residues. With V trimmed by 2 bases and J by 5 bases, 7 bases remained unmatched. CDR3 amino acids: CSARSWTGQETQYF. The CDR3 coding sequence is TGCAGTGCTAGATCATGGACAGGGCAGGAGACCCAGTACTTC.

Sample share makes this clonotype large. This chain links TRBV19 with TRBJ2-6, with D unclear. The V end lost 3 bases, the J end lost 0 bases, and 6 bases lay between the germline ends. From germline, CDR1 is LNHDA and CDR2 SQIVND (reference sequence). The CDR3 is made up of 15 amino acids. Written as DNA, the CDR3 is TGTGCCAGTAGTATGGATCACTCTGGGGCCAACGTCCTGACTTTC. Amino acids: CASSMDHSGANVLTF.

The rearrangement links TRBV5-6 to TRBJ2-5; D not certain. The V and J ends lost 2 bases and 5 bases respectively, with 16 bases between them. Germline V gene data show CDR1 as SGHDT and CDR2 as YYEEEE. This CDR3 is built from 15 residues. CDR3 region: CASSLLKIGPETQYF. The CDR3 coding sequence is TGTGCCAGCAGCTTACTCAAAATCGGACCCGAGACCCAGTACTTC.

By frequency in the sample, this clonotype is medium-sized (0.01 to 0.1%). The chain joins TRBV5-6 to TRBJ1-4, with D perhaps TRBD1 (5 bases). Between the trimmed V and J ends, which lost 3 bases and 1 base, there was a span of 16 bases. This CDR3 is 17 amino acids long. Germline assignment: CDR1 SGHDT and CDR2 YYEEEE. The chain's CDR3 is CASSWTRGRRTNEKLFF. In DNA, the CDR3 is TGTGCCAGCAGCTGGACGCGGGGCAGACGAACTAATGAAAAACTGTTTTTT.

The chain employs TRBV19 and TRBJ2-3; 9 nucleotides line up with TRBD2. V gave up 5 bases and J gave up 3 bases; unmatched junction bases: 3. Germline V gene data show CDR1 as LNHDA and CDR2 as SQIVND (reference sequence). The CDR3 contains 14 residues. In DNA, the CDR3 is TGTGCCAGTAGTGCCGGACTAGCGACAGATACGCAGTATTTT. Residues: CASSAGLATDTQYF.

The chain has TRBV20-1 and TRBJ1-5; 7 bases are shared with TRBD1. CDR3 length: 14 amino acids. Germline V lookup: CDR1 DFQATT, CDR2 SNEGSKA (reference sequence). V lost 2 bases and J lost 2; bases outside the gene matches: 3. Here the CDR3 DNA reads TGCAGTGCTAGACAGGGGGGGGGCAATCAGCCCCAGCATTTT. It yields the protein CSARQGGGNQPQHF.

This clonotype was detected ten times or more. The chain links TRBV7-2 to TRBJ2-5; D tentatively reads TRBD1 or TRBD2 (6 bases each). Germline CDR1 reads SGHTA; CDR2 reads FQGNSA. Trimming cost V 1 base and J 3 bases, with 9 bases left between them. The CDR3 has 14 residues. This chain's CDR3 is CASSLGGAEETQYF. The CDR3 nucleotides are TGTGCCAGCAGCTTAGGGGGGGCCGAAGAGACCCAGTACTTC.

This clonotype appeared a few times. J is TRBJ1-1 and V is TRBV10-3, with 9 bases lining up with TRBD1. V dropped 5 bases and J dropped 5; count of bases not matched to a gene: 12. The CDR3 has 16 amino acids. Germline-derived CDR1 and CDR2 are ENHRY and SYGVKD. The DNA for the CDR3 is TGTGCCATCAGTACTCCGGGGGGACAGGGTCCAACTGAAGCTTTCTTT. Translated, it gives CAISTPGGQGPTEAFF.

This clonotype qualifies as large (0.1 to 1%). The rearrangement uses TRBV29-1 and TRBJ1-2; 8 nucleotides match TRBD1. This CDR3 has 12 residues. Germline CDR1 and CDR2: SQVTM and ANQGSEA. V shed 5 bases, J shed 6 bases, and the junction held 5 bases outside the gene matches. Here the CDR3 DNA reads TGCAGCGTTCAAACAGGGGGTCATGGCTACACCTTC. This sequence encodes CSVQTGGHGYTF.

This clonotype was observed at least ten times. V is TRBV5-1 and J is TRBJ2-5; D call uncertain. The germline V gene has CDR1 SGHRS and CDR2 YFSETQ. This CDR3 has 13 residues. V was cut by 4 bases and J by 0 bases, with 7 bases left in between. The CDR3 region is CASSTGYQETQYF. DNA for the CDR3: TGCGCCAGCAGCACGGGTTACCAAGAGACCCAGTACTTC.

This clonotype rates as medium-sized. The rearrangement joins TRBV19 to TRBJ1-1; 10 bases match TRBD1. CDR3 size: 18 residues. Unmatched junction bases numbered 8, after V lost 1 base and J lost 0 bases. Germline loops: CDR1 LNHDA, CDR2 SQIVND (reference sequence). CDR3 in amino acids: CASSIVWDRGSLNTEAFF. The CDR3 region has the DNA TGTGCCAGTAGTATAGTCTGGGACAGGGGATCTCTGAACACTGAAGCTTTCTTT.

V and J are TRBV19 and TRBJ1-6; the D gene is possibly TRBD1 (5 bases). The CDR3 sequence is 15 residues long. Germline V gene sequence: CDR1 LNHDA, CDR2 SQIVND (reference sequence). V lost 4 bases and J lost 9, with 16 bases in between. DNA for the CDR3: TGTGCCAGTAGTACGGACCCCTGGGGGTCTTCACCCCTCCACTTT. It yields the protein CASSTDPWGSSPLHF.

By sample share, this clonotype is medium-sized. The V and J genes are TRBV19 and TRBJ1-4; D remains unclear. The germline V gene encodes CDR1 LNHDA and CDR2 SQIVND (reference sequence). The V end was cut by 3 bases, the J end by 14 bases, with 10 bases between. The CDR3 length is 11 residues. The DNA for the CDR3 is TGTGCCAGTAGTATGGTGGGCACCCTGTTTTTT. The encoded protein is CASSMVGTLFF.

This clonotype was counted a few times. CDR3 sequence (DNA): TGCGCCAGCAGCCAAGAAGCGGATACACAAGAGACCCAGTACTTC. This encodes CASSQEADTQETQYF. The genes are TRBV4-3 and TRBJ2-5; a possible D gene is TRBD2 (5 bases). The ends were cut back, 0 bases at V and 2 bases at J, with 10 bases in the middle. Per the germline V gene, CDR1 is LGHNA and CDR2 is YSLEER. The CDR3 is made up of 15 amino acids.

By share, this clonotype ranks as medium-sized (0.01 to 0.1%). V and J are TRBV30 and TRBJ1-2; D may be TRBD1 (6 bases). CDR3 length: 16 amino acids. In germline, CDR1 is GTSNPN, CDR2 SVGIG (reference sequence). V dropped 2 bases and J dropped 8 bases, with 24 bases sitting between them. This CDR3 reads CAWSLPDRFWELGYTF. In DNA, the CDR3 is TGTGCCTGGAGTCTTCCAGACAGGTTCTGGGAGCTCGGCTACACCTTC.

This chain links TRBV20-1 with TRBJ1-2; perhaps TRBD1 as D (5 bases). In germline, CDR1 is DFQATT, CDR2 SNEGSKA (reference sequence). With 6 bases removed from V and 8 bases from J, the gap between germline ends came to 22 bases. The CDR3 loop spans 14 amino acids. CDR3 DNA: TGCAGTGCCGGGAATGAGGGGAAAGGAGAGGGCTACACCTTC. This translates into CSAGNEGKGEGYTF.

This chain joins TRBV9 and TRBJ2-7; D gene uncertain. CDR1 SGDLS and CDR2 YYNGEE come from the germline V gene. CDR3 length: 14 amino acids. V was clipped by 4 bases and J by 2 bases, with 13 bases between them. CDR3 loop: CASSTEDGPYEQYF. The CDR3 bases are TGTGCCAGCAGCACTGAGGACGGTCCCTACGAGCAGTACTTC.

The chain's CDR3 is CASSSLGGGEPNNSPLHF. CDR3 nucleotides: TGCGCCAGCAGCTCCCTGGGGGGGGGCGAACCGAATAATTCACCCCTCCACTTT. This rearrangement joins TRBV5-1 to TRBJ1-6; perhaps TRBD1 as D (6 bases). CDR1 is SGHRS, CDR2 YFSETQ, per germline. This CDR3 contains 18 residues. The ends were cut back, 3 bases at V and 5 bases at J, with 21 bases in the middle.

As regards this clonotype: One junction end does not reproduce the germline sequence, and a read error may be involved. In nucleotides, the CDR3 is TGTGCGAGCAGTCTCGGACTAGTAGGCATCTGGAATTCCCCAAATACGCAGTATTTT. This encodes CASSLGLVGIWNSPNTQYF. The rearrangement links TRBV12-3 or TRBV12-4 to TRBJ2-3, with 7 bases aligning to TRBD2. This CDR3 is built from 19 residues.

By proportion, this clonotype is medium-sized. The rearrangement joins TRBV6-2 or TRBV6-3 to TRBJ2-7, with D unclear. The germline V gene has CDR1 MNHEY and CDR2 SVGEGT. Trimming shortened V by 7 bases and J by 0 bases, and 19 bases separated the two germline ends. The CDR3 contains 16 residues. CDR3 protein: CASIQGSSAVSYEQYF. The CDR3 region has the DNA TGTGCCAGCATCCAAGGGTCCTCAGCCGTCTCCTACGAGCAGTACTTC.

This clonotype is termed medium-sized. V and J are TRBV24-1 and TRBJ1-2; the D gene is possibly TRBD1 (6 bases). The germline V gene encodes CDR1 KGHDR and CDR2 SFDVKD. This CDR3 is built from 13 residues. V was clipped by 4 bases and J by 7 bases, with 12 bases between them. CDR3 DNA sequence: TGTGCCACCAGTGACCCTGGGACAAGTGGCTACACCTTC. Encoded protein: CATSDPGTSGYTF.

The chain has TRBV12-5 and TRBJ2-5; no clear D. Germline-derived CDR1 and CDR2 are LGHNT and FRNRAP. Trimming removed 6 bases at V and 5 bases at J, with 4 bases between. The CDR3 is 10 residues long. CDR3: CASGRETQYF. DNA of the CDR3: TGTGCTAGTGGGAGGGAGACCCAGTACTTC.

This chain connects TRBV20-1 to TRBJ1-1; D ambiguous. Deletions cut 4 bases from V and 6 bases from J, with 15 bases between. CDR3 length equals 13 residues. In germline, CDR1 is DFQATT, CDR2 SNEGSKA (reference sequence). CDR3 sequence reads: CSANNPNRPEAFF. DNA for the CDR3: TGCAGTGCTAACAACCCGAACCGTCCTGAAGCTTTCTTT.